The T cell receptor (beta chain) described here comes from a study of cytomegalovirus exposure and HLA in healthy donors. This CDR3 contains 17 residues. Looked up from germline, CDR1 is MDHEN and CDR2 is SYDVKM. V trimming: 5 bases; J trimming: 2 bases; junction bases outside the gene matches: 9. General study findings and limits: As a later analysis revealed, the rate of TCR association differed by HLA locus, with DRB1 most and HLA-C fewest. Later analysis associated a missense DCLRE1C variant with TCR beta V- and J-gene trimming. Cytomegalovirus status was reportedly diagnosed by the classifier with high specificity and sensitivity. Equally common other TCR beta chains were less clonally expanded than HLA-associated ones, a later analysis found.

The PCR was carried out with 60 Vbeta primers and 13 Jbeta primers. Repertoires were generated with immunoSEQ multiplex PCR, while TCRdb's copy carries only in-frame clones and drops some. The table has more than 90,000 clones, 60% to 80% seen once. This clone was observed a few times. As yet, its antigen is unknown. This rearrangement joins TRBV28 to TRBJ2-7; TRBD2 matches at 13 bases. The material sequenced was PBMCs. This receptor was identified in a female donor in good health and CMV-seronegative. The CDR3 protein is CASSTGTSGTLAYEQYF. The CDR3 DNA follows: TGTGCCAGCAGTACCGGGACTAGCGGGACACTTGCCTACGAGCAGTACTTC.